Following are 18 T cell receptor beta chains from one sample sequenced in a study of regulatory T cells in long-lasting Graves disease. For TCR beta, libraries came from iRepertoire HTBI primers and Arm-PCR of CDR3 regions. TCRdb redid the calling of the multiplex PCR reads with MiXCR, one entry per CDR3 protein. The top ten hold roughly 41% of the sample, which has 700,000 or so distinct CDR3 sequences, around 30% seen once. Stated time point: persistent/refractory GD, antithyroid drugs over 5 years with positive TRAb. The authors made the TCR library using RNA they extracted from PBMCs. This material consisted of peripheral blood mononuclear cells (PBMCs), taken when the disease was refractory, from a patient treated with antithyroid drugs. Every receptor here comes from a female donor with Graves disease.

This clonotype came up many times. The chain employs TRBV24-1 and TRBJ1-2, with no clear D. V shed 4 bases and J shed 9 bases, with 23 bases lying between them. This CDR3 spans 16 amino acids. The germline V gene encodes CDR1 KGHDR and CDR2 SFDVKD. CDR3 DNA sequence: TGTGCCACCAGTGACTCCAATTTAGATAGACCGTATCGCTACACCTTC. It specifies CATSDSNLDRPYRYTF.

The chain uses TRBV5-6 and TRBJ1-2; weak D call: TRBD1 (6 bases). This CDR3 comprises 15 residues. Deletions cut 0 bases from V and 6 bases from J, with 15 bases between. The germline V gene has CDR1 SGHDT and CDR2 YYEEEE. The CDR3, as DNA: TGTGCCAGCAGCTTGGATCGGCGGGGGCTTAATGGCTACACCTTC. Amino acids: CASSLDRRGLNGYTF.

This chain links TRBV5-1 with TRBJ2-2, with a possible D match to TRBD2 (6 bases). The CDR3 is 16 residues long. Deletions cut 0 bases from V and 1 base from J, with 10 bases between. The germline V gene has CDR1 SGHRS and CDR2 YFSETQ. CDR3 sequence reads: CASSLGDSWNTGELFF. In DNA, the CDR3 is TGCGCCAGCAGCTTGGGGGACTCCTGGAACACCGGGGAGCTGTTTTTT.

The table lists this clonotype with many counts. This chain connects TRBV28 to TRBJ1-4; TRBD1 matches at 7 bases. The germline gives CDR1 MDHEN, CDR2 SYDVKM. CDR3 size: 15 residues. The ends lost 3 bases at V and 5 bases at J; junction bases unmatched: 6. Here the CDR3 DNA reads TGTGCCAGCAGTTTGTGGACAGGAGCAAATGAAAAACTGTTTTTT. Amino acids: CASSLWTGANEKLFF.

CDR3 region: CASSLSGTSGHIGELFF. CDR3 sequence (DNA): TGTGCCAGCAGTTTAAGTGGGACTAGCGGTCACATCGGGGAGCTGTTTTTT. The V and J genes are TRBV12-3 or TRBV12-4 and TRBJ2-2; 11 bases line up with TRBD2. The CDR3 extends over 17 amino acids. Losses at the gene ends were 2 bases for V and 7 bases for J; bases not matched to a gene: 9.

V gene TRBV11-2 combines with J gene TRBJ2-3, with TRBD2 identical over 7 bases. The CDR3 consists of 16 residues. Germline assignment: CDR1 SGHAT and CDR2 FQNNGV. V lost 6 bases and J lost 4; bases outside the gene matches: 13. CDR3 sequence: CASRLGLPRSADTQYF. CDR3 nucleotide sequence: TGTGCCAGCAGGTTGGGACTACCCCGTAGTGCAGATACGCAGTATTTT.

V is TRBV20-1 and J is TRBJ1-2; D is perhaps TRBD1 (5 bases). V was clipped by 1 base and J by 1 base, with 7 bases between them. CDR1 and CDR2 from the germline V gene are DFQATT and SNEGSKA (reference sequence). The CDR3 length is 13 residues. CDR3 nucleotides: TGCAGTGCTAGAGGGGGCCATAACTATGGCTACACCTTC. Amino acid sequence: CSARGGHNYGYTF.

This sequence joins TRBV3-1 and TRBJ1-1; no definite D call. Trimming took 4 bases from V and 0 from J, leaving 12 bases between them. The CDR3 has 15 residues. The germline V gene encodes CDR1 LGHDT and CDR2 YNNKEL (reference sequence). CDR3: CASSPPPSVNTEAFF. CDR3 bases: TGTGCCAGCAGCCCTCCTCCGAGTGTGAACACTGAAGCTTTCTTT.

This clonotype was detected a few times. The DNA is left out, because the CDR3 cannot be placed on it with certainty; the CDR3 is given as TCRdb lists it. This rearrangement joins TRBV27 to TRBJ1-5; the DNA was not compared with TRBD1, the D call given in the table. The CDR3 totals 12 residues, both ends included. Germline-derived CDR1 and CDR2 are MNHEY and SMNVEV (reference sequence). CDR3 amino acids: CASSSGQGPQHF.

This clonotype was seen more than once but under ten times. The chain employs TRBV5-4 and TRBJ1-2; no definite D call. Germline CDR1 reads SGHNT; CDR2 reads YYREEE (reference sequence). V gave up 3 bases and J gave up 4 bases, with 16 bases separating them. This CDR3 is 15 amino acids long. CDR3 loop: CASSYIDSVPYGYTF. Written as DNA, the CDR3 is TGTGCCAGCAGCTACATCGATTCAGTCCCCTATGGCTACACCTTC.

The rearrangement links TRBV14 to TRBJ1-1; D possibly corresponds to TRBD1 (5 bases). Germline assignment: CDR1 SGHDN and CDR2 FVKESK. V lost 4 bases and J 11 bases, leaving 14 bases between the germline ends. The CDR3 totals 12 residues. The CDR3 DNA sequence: TGTGCCAGCAGCCCAACCGGGAAGGGGGCTTTCTTT. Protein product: CASSPTGKGAFF.

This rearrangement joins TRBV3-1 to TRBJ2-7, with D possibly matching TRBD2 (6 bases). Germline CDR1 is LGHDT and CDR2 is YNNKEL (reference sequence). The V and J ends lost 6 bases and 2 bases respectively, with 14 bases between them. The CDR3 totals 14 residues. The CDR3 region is CASRTSTRAYEQYF. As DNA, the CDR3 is TGTGCCAGCAGAACCTCGACTAGGGCCTACGAGCAGTACTTC.

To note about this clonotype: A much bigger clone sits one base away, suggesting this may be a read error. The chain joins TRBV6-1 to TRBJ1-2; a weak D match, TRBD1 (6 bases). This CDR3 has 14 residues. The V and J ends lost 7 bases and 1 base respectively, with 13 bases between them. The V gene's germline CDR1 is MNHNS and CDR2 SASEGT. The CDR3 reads CASTPGHHNYGYTF. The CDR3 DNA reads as TGTGCCAGCACCCCGGGACACCATAACTATGGCTACACCTTC.

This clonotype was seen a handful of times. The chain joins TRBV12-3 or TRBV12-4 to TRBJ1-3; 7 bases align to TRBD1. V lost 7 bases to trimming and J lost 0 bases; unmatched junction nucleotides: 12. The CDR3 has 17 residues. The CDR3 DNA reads TGTGCCAGCACCGAGTTTGGGGGACAGCCCTCTGGAAACACCATATATTTT. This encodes CASTEFGGQPSGNTIYF.

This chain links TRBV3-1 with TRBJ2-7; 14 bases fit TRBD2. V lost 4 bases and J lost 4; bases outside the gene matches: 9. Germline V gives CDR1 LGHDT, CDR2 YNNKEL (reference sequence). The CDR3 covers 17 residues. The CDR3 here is CASSPGLAGVSWYEQYF. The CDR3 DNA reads TGTGCCAGCAGCCCGGGACTAGCGGGAGTGTCATGGTACGAGCAGTACTTC.

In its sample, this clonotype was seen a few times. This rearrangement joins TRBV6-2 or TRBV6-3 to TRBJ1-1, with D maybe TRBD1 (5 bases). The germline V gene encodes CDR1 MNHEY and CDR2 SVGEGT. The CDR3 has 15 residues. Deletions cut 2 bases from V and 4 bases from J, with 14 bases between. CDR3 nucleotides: TGTGCCAGCAGTTACACACTCGGGACGGCCACTGAAGCTTTCTTT. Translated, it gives CASSYTLGTATEAFF.

CDR3 sequence reads: CASRHTGTGSTGGRKTQYF. DNA for the CDR3: TGTGCCAGCAGACACACCGGGACAGGGAGTACTGGCGGGAGGAAGACCCAGTACTTC. This chain links TRBV5-5 with TRBJ2-5; weak D call: TRBD1 (9 bases). The CDR3 has 19 amino acids. Trimming took off 5 bases at V and 6 bases at J, with 32 bases between the two ends. Germline values: CDR1 SGHKS, CDR2 YYEKEE (reference sequence).

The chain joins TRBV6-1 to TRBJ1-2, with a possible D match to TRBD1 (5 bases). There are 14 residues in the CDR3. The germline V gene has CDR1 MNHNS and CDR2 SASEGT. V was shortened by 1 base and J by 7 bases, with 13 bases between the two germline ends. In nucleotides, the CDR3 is TGTGCCAGCAGTGAAGGTCGGGGGGGTCCTGGCTACACCTTC. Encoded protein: CASSEGRGGPGYTF.